This T cell receptor beta chain was recorded in a study of cytomegalovirus exposure and HLA in healthy donors. Background on the study: From donors who were HLA-typed, an early data release held around 80 million unique TCRs.

Primers: 60 Vbeta forward and 13 Jbeta reverse. Only in-frame clones appear in the TCRdb table, and some are missing; sequencing was by immunoSEQ multiplex PCR. Found here are under 200,000 clones; the top ten clones hold 0.7% to 1%. V shed 3 bases and J shed 3 bases, with 8 bases lying between them. CDR1 SGHTA and CDR2 FQGTGA come from the germline V gene. The CDR3 length is 13 residues. Of note for this clone: The antigen remains undetermined.

Nominal health characterized the donors when sampled, though unrecorded immune exposures were likely. Study outcomes and limitations: Further analysis was carried out later, and it showed several of the most significant clusters appearing linked to common viral pathogens. Productive rates of about 87% or about 30% were seen for most TCR beta V segments in an earlier analysis.

The TCR comes from a woman aged 18-29 years in good health and CMV-seropositive. The sequenced sample was PBMCs. The chain is built from TRBV7-3 and TRBJ1-1; D is unresolved. This CDR3 is CASSFGSDTEAFF. For the CDR3, the DNA is TGTGCCAGCAGCTTTGGGAGCGACACTGAAGCTTTCTTT.